This T cell receptor beta chain comes out of a study of prognosis after radiotherapy for stage I lung cancer. This clonotype has a count of ten or more. At one end, the junction sequence differs from germline, possibly due to a read error. Genomic DNA served as the source from which two-round multiplex PCR generated TCR beta CDR3 amplicons. The use of primers specific to each TRBV and TRBJ gene characterized first-round PCR. Via MiXCR, TCRdb re-called the multiplex PCR reads, giving one row per CDR3 protein. The sample comprises about 35,000 distinct CDR3 sequences, 34% of which are singletons, and around 17% rests with the top ten. Germline V gives CDR1 SGHRS, CDR2 YFSETQ. The CDR3 is 16 residues long.

The source material was PBMCs, sampled before or after stereotactic body radiation therapy (not recorded which). This rearrangement joins TRBV5-1 to TRBJ1-4, with no clear D. This TCR came from a donor aged 50 or older with non-small cell lung cancer. CDR3 DNA: TGCGCCAGCAGCTTGCGATTAAGCGGCTCTAATGAAAAACCGTTTTTT. Translation gives CASSLRLSGSNEKPFF.